Listed below are T cell receptor beta chains from one sample, sequenced in a study of blood T cell repertoires in COVID-19. Libraries were prepared by immunoSEQ multiplex PCR; TCRdb keeps only in-frame clonotypes and omits some of them. This sample carries 250,000 or so clones, approximately 83% of them seen once, and the ten largest clones take around 3.5%. The source material was PBMCs or T cells enriched from blood (not recorded which). These receptors came from a man aged 50-59 years who had recovered from COVID-19. Both conserved end residues are part of each CDR3. D genes are given only for firm matches. Clone size is not always given. Where it is, it says once, few, many or a class for expanded clones.

d_gene	abundance	v_gene	j_gene	CDR3nt	CDR3aa
NA	many	TRBV29-1	TRBJ1-1	TGCAGCGTTGTAGAGGGGAGGATTGAAGCTTTCTTT	CSVVEGRIEAFF
NA	NA	TRBV12-3/TRBV12-4	TRBJ1-2	TGTGCCAGCAGTACAGGGACCTATGGCTACACCTTC	CASSTGTYGYTF
TRBD2	NA	TRBV5-4	TRBJ2-2	TGTGCCAGCAGGACGGGACTAGCGGGGTCAGGTAACACCGGGGAGCTGTTTTTT	CASRTGLAGSGNTGELFF
NA	NA	TRBV4-1	TRBJ2-1	TGCGCCAGCAGCCAAGATCGAACTAGCCCGTACAATGAGCAGTTCTTC	CASSQDRTSPYNEQFF
NA	NA	TRBV10-3	TRBJ1-1	TGTGCCATCAGTGGAACAGGCACGAACACTGAAGCTTTCTTT	CAISGTGTNTEAFF
NA	NA	TRBV10-1	TRBJ2-7	TGCGCCAGCAGTGAGGGTGGGCAGCCATACGAGCAGTACTTC	CASSEGGQPYEQYF
NA	NA	TRBV29-1	TRBJ2-7	TGCAGCGTTGATGGCAGGGCCCCCTACGAGCAGTACTTC	CSVDGRAPYEQYF
NA	NA	TRBV7-2	TRBJ1-1	TGTGCCAGCAGCCCTGACGGACGGAGGGCCCACACTGAAGCTTTCTTT	CASSPDGRRAHTEAFF
NA	once	TRBV7-2	TRBJ2-2	TGTGCCAGCAGCTTATTTTCCAACGGGGAGCTGTTTTTT	CASSLFSNGELFF
TRBD1	NA	TRBV2	TRBJ2-1	TGTGCCAGCAGGGGACAGGGATTGGGGAATGAGCAGTTCTTC	CASRGQGLGNEQFF
NA	NA	TRBV2	TRBJ1-3	TGTGCCAGTAGACAGACACTCTCTGGAAACACCATATATTTT	CASRQTLSGNTIYF
TRBD1	NA	TRBV5-5	TRBJ1-5	TGTGCCAGCAGCTGGGGGACAGGGGGAAGCAATCAGCCCCAGCATTTT	CASSWGTGGSNQPQHF
TRBD2	NA	TRBV27	TRBJ2-7	TGTGCCAGCAGCCCGGGACTAGCGCGTTCCTACGAGCAGTACTTC	CASSPGLARSYEQYF
NA	NA	TRBV27	TRBJ2-7	TGTGCCAGCAGTTATCGCTACGAGCAGTACTTC	CASSYRYEQYF
TRBD1	NA	TRBV5-1	TRBJ1-6	TGCGCCAGCAGCTTGGAATGGGACAGTGGGAATTCACCCCTCCACTTT	CASSLEWDSGNSPLHF